A single sample gave rise to the 27 T cell receptor beta chains below, sequenced in a study of T cell repertoires in cytomegalovirus infection. Using its own MiXCR run on the reads, TCRdb lists one record per CDR3 protein. The sample shows fewer than 550,000 distinct CDR3 sequences, roughly 31% of them seen only once. Material: PBMCs. These TCRs come from a human donor in good health (CMV status not recorded). Some clones in this sample may be carry-over from other donors' samples.

This chain links TRBV7-6 with TRBJ2-7; 9 bases agree with TRBD1. J lost 4 bases, V lost 2 bases, and 12 bases had no gene match. The CDR3 is 17 amino acids. CDR1 is SGHVS and CDR2 is FNYEAQ in the germline V gene. Here the CDR3 reads CASSLSRGTGKRYEQYF. The CDR3 coding sequence is TGTGCCAGCAGCTTATCCCGCGGGACAGGGAAGAGGTACGAGCAGTACTTC.

This clonotype was detected a few times. This chain joins TRBV4-1 and TRBJ1-2; 7 nucleotides match TRBD1. The CDR3 covers 15 residues. The germline V gene has CDR1 MGHRA and CDR2 YSYEKL. V lost 0 bases to trimming and J lost 7 bases; unmatched junction nucleotides: 8. The CDR3 sequence: CASSQETGVASGYTF. The CDR3 coding sequence is TGCGCCAGCAGCCAAGAAACAGGGGTTGCGTCTGGCTACACCTTC.

At least ten counts were recorded for this clonotype. This chain links TRBV7-9 with TRBJ1-5; 8 positions agree with TRBD1. From germline, CDR1 is SEHNR and CDR2 FQNEAQ (reference sequence). CDR3 length equals 20 residues. V shed 1 base, J shed 1 base, and the junction held 15 bases outside the gene matches. CDR3 protein: CASSLVSGTGDRRSNQPQHF. The CDR3 nucleotides read TGTGCCAGCAGCTTAGTCTCGGGGACAGGCGACCGTCGGAGCAATCAGCCCCAGCATTTT.

Comment on this clonotype: A single base separates this from a much larger clone, so it may be a read error. The chain recombines TRBV7-2 with TRBJ1-3; D remains unclear. This CDR3 contains 14 residues. The germline CDR1 and CDR2 sequences are SGHTA and FQGNSA. In DNA, the CDR3 is TGTGCCAGCATCCCAACCCGAGGTGGAAACACCAGATATTTT. This sequence encodes CASIPTRGGNTRYF. Combining the CDR3 with reference TRBV7-2 and TRBJ1-3 gives the whole variable domain GAGVSQSPSNKVTEKGKDVELRCDPISGHTALYWYRQSLGQGLEFLIYFQGNSAPDKSGLPSDRFSAERTGGSVSTLTIQRTQQEDSAVYLCASIPTRGGNTRYFGEGSWLTVV.

This clonotype was recorded many times. The CDR3 is CASSYPASPTANTDTQYF. The CDR3 DNA reads as TGTGCCAGCAGTTATCCCGCGTCGCCGACGGCAAACACAGATACGCAGTATTTT. V gene TRBV6-6 combines with J gene TRBJ2-3; D call uncertain. Looked up from germline, CDR1 is MNHNY and CDR2 is SVGAGI (reference sequence). CDR3 length equals 18 residues. V lost 3 bases to trimming and J lost 2 bases, with 21 bases between them.

This clonotype was detected only a few times. V is TRBV7-2 and J is TRBJ2-1; tentatively, D is TRBD2 (5 bases). Trimming removed 2 bases at V and 1 base at J, with 9 bases between. Germline lookup yields CDR1 SGHTA and CDR2 FQGNSA. The length of the CDR3 is 15 residues. The CDR3 coding sequence is TGTGCCAGCAGCTTAAGCGGCCCATCCTACAATGAGCAGTTCTTC. Amino acids: CASSLSGPSYNEQFF.

This clonotype has only one observation. The rearrangement uses TRBV25-1 and TRBJ1-1; D ambiguous. Trimming removed 6 bases from V and 11 bases from J, with 10 bases in between. Germline-derived CDR1 and CDR2 are MGHDK and SYGVNS. The CDR3 runs 10 residues. For the CDR3, the DNA is TGTGCCAGCAGAGGGAGTGAGGCTTTCTTT. Protein: CASRGSEAFF.

The rearrangement uses TRBV4-2 and TRBJ2-3; D is possibly TRBD2 (6 bases). Germline lookup yields CDR1 LGHNA and CDR2 YNFKEQ. Trimming pared 0 bases from V and 4 bases from J, leaving 11 bases between. CDR3 length: 15 residues. The CDR3 is CASSQDAGSADTQYF. DNA for the CDR3: TGTGCCAGCAGCCAAGACGCCGGGAGTGCAGATACGCAGTATTTT.

In this sample, this clonotype turned up a few times. The chain uses TRBV11-2 and TRBJ2-1, with 7 bases fitting TRBD1. V dropped 4 bases and J dropped 1; count of bases not matched to a gene: 4. Germline lookup yields CDR1 SGHAT and CDR2 FQNNGV. This CDR3 contains 15 residues. CDR3 DNA: TGTGCCAGCAGCTCAGGGACAGTGTCCTACAATGAGCAGTTCTTC. It encodes CASSSGTVSYNEQFF.

The chain uses TRBV7-2 and TRBJ1-6, with D possibly TRBD1 on 5 matching bases. The CDR3 sequence is 14 residues long. Germline assignment: CDR1 SGHTA and CDR2 FQGNSA. Trimming removed 1 base at V and 7 bases at J, with 8 bases between. The DNA of the CDR3 is TGTGCCAGCAGCTTAGGGTGGGACAATTCACCCCTCCACTTT. Its translation is CASSLGWDNSPLHF.

This clonotype has more than one count but fewer than ten. The rearrangement joins TRBV7-2 to TRBJ2-4; maybe TRBD2 (6 bases). The V gene's germline CDR1 is SGHTA and CDR2 FQGNSA. V lost 0 bases to trimming and J lost 1 base, with 13 bases between them. The CDR3 has 17 amino acids. CDR3: CASSLAIGGRAKNIQYF. The CDR3, as DNA: TGTGCCAGCAGCTTAGCGATCGGGGGTAGGGCCAAAAACATTCAGTACTTC.

The sample holds a few counts of this clonotype. This sequence joins TRBV6-5 and TRBJ1-6, with unresolved D. Looked up from germline, CDR1 is MNHEY and CDR2 is SVGAGI. The CDR3 has 12 amino acids. V was cut by 8 bases and J by 7 bases, with 9 bases left in between. The CDR3 coding sequence is TGTGCCAGCGGCCGACCGAATTCACCCCTCCACTTT. This sequence encodes CASGRPNSPLHF.

With regard to this clonotype: This may stem from a read error, because a much larger clone lies one nucleotide away. The chain recombines TRBV6-1 with TRBJ2-3; the D is unclear. Deletions cut 8 bases from V and 6 bases from J, with 18 bases between. There are 14 residues in the CDR3. Germline-derived CDR1 and CDR2 are MNHNS and SASEGT. The CDR3 region is CASGDNGPSDTQYF. The CDR3 coding sequence is TGTGCCAGCGGAGACAACGGCCCAAGTGATACGCAGTATTTT.

This chain joins TRBV11-1 and TRBJ2-1; D call uncertain. Germline V gene lookup returns CDR1 SGHAT and CDR2 FQDESV (reference sequence). The CDR3 consists of 15 residues. Trimming pared 3 bases from V and 7 bases from J, leaving 16 bases between. The CDR3 bases are TGTGCCAGCAGCTTGCGGCCTACCCCTGGGAATGAGCAGTTCTTC. It encodes CASSLRPTPGNEQFF.

This clonotype has a count of ten or more. The V call is TRBV5-4, the J call TRBJ2-2; D might be TRBD2 (6 bases). V lost 4 bases and J 8 bases, leaving 9 bases between the germline ends. The germline V gene encodes CDR1 SGHNT and CDR2 YYREEE (reference sequence). The CDR3 consists of 12 residues. The CDR3 region is CASSGTGGELFF. The CDR3 bases are TGTGCCAGCAGCGGGACTGGAGGGGAGCTGTTTTTT.

About this clonotype: A junction end diverges from the germline sequence, so it may reflect a read error. This chain connects TRBV6-2 or TRBV6-3 to TRBJ1-4; D is uncertain. Germline CDR1 reads MNHEY; CDR2 reads SVGEGT. This CDR3 is built from 16 residues. CDR3 sequence (DNA): TGTTCCAGCAGTGGACCTGGATCATCAACTAATGAAAAACTGTTTTTT. This codes for CSSSGPGSSTNEKLFF.

This clonotype turned up a few times. This chain links TRBV12-3 or TRBV12-4 with TRBJ2-2, with D unresolved. The V gene lost 5 bases and the J gene lost 1 base, with 5 bases spanning the gap. CDR3 size: 13 residues. The CDR3 DNA reads TGTGCCAGCAGTCCAGGGAACACCGGGGAGCTGTTTTTT. Translated, it gives CASSPGNTGELFF.

V gene TRBV5-6 combines with J gene TRBJ1-1; 10 positions match TRBD1. Looked up from germline, CDR1 is SGHDT and CDR2 is YYEEEE. The CDR3 loop spans 20 amino acids. With 5 bases clipped from V and 2 bases from J, the junction kept 21 bases outside the gene matches. The CDR3 nucleotides are TGTGCCAGCAGTTCTGACAGGGGGCCCAACCGGGGTCCCCGCAACACTGAAGCTTTCTTT. Its protein product is CASSSDRGPNRGPRNTEAFF.

In this sample, this clonotype turned up many times. V gene TRBV7-8 combines with J gene TRBJ2-6; D is unresolved. Trimming took off 1 base at V and 0 bases at J, with 13 bases between the two ends. Germline V gives CDR1 SGHVS, CDR2 FQNEAQ. This CDR3 spans 18 amino acids. In DNA, the CDR3 is TGTGCCAGCAGCTTAGTCCCAGCCTCCAGCTCTGGGGCCAACGTCCTGACTTTC. Its translation: CASSLVPASSSGANVLTF.

This clonotype came up many times. The chain has TRBV12-3 or TRBV12-4 and TRBJ1-1; 11 bases agree with TRBD1. CDR3 size: 13 residues. The V gene end was trimmed by 5 bases and the J gene end by 11 bases; junction bases not matched to a gene: 7. In DNA, the CDR3 is TGTGCCAGCAGTCTTGGGACAGGGGGGCAGGCTTTCTTT. Translation: CASSLGTGGQAFF.

This clonotype turned up a few times. This sequence joins TRBV7-2 and TRBJ1-5; 7 bases map to TRBD1. Germline loops: CDR1 SGHTA, CDR2 FQGNSA. The CDR3 runs 15 residues. V lost 5 bases, J lost 1 base, and 5 bases stayed unmatched. CDR3 DNA: TGTGCCAGCAGCCTTACAGGGGAAAGCAATCAGCCCCAGCATTTT. Residues: CASSLTGESNQPQHF.

The chain uses TRBV24-1 and TRBJ1-2, with 8 bases fitting TRBD1. This CDR3 spans 14 amino acids. The germline CDR1 and CDR2 sequences are KGHDR and SFDVKD. Germline trimming cut 4 bases from V and 7 bases from J; bases unmatched to any gene: 7. DNA of the CDR3: TGTGCCACCAGTGACTCCGAGACAGGGGCTGGCTACACCTTC. It encodes CATSDSETGAGYTF.

The CDR3 region has the DNA TGTGCCAGCACCGGGACAGCTTTCTACAATGAGCAGTTCTTC. Amino acids: CASTGTAFYNEQFF. The rearrangement uses TRBV6-2 or TRBV6-3 and TRBJ2-1; 7 nucleotides agree with TRBD1. The CDR3 spans 14 residues. Trimming at V came to 7 bases and at J to 3 bases, leaving 6 bases not matched to a gene. The germline V gene encodes CDR1 MNHEY and CDR2 SVGEGT.

The CDR3 nucleotides are TGCAGTGCTAGAGATTCCGGGACTATACAAGAGACCCAGTACTTC. It is translated as CSARDSGTIQETQYF. V usage is TRBV20-1 and J usage is TRBJ2-5; 7 nucleotides line up with TRBD2. V lost 0 bases to trimming and J lost 2 bases; unmatched junction nucleotides: 6. CDR3 length: 15 residues. The germline V gene has CDR1 DFQATT and CDR2 SNEGSKA (reference sequence).

The gene calls are TRBV6-6 and TRBJ1-2; D call uncertain. The germline CDR1 and CDR2 sequences are MNHNY and SVGAGI (reference sequence). This CDR3 comprises 15 residues. The V gene lost 2 bases and the J gene lost 9 bases, with 19 bases spanning the gap. CDR3 nucleotides: TGTGCCAGCAGTTACGGCCCGGGGTCTACTATTAGCTACACCTTC. It encodes CASSYGPGSTISYTF.

This clonotype was recorded many times. The chain recombines TRBV7-2 with TRBJ2-3; 12 positions agree with TRBD2. Per the germline V gene, CDR1 is SGHTA and CDR2 is FQGNSA. The CDR3 length is 16 residues. With 1 base clipped from V and 3 bases from J, the junction kept 2 bases outside the gene matches. This chain's CDR3 is CASSLGLAGGTDTQYF. The CDR3 nucleotides read TGTGCCAGCAGCTTAGGGCTAGCGGGGGGGACAGATACGCAGTATTTT.

The chain recombines TRBV20-1 with TRBJ1-1; D gene unclear. In germline, CDR1 is DFQATT, CDR2 SNEGSKA (reference sequence). This CDR3 has 15 residues. V was shortened by 0 bases and J by 0 bases, with 11 bases between the two germline ends. Here the CDR3 DNA reads TGCAGTGCTAGAGATGAGACAAGCATGAACACTGAAGCTTTCTTT. As protein: CSARDETSMNTEAFF.